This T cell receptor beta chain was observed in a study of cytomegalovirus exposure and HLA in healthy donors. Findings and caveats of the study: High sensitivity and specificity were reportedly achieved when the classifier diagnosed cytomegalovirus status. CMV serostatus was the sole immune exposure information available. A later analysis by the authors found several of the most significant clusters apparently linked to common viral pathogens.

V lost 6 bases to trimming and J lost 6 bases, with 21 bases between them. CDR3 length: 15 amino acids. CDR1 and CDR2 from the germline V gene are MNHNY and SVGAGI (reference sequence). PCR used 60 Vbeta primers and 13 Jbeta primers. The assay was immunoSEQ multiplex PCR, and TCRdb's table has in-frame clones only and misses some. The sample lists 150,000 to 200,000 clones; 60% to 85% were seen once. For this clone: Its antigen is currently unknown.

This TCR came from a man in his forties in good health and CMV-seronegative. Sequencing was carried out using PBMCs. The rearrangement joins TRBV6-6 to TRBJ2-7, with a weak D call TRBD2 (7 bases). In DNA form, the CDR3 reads TGTGCCAGCAGCTCCTCTAGGGGGGGGCAGGGCGAGCAGTACTTC. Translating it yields CASSSSRGGQGEQYF.